One and the same sample provided the 9 T cell receptor beta chains below, sequenced in a study of blood T cell repertoires in COVID-19. Only in-frame clones appear in the TCRdb table, and some are missing; sequencing was by immunoSEQ multiplex PCR. The repertoire holds around 160,000 clones, less than 90% seen once, with almost 6% in the top ten. Sequencing was performed on PBMCs or T cells enriched from blood (not recorded which). The receptor set was obtained from a woman in her forties or fifties who had been exposed to COVID-19.

The chain employs TRBV4-1 and TRBJ1-2; no clear D gene. Trimming removed 0 bases at V and 4 bases at J, with 9 bases between. The germline V gene has CDR1 MGHRA and CDR2 YSYEKL. The CDR3 consists of 14 residues. This CDR3 reads CASSQDNSPYGYTF. The CDR3 nucleotides read TGCGCCAGCAGCCAAGATAACAGCCCCTATGGCTACACCTTC.

Here the CDR3 DNA reads TGTGCCAGCAGCCGCTGGCGGGAGAGGGAGAATGAGCAGTTCTTC. Translation: CASSRWRERENEQFF. V is TRBV7-2 and J is TRBJ2-1; TRBD2 agrees at 7 bases. Germline CDR1 is SGHTA and CDR2 is FQGNSA. This CDR3 is built from 15 residues. The junction had 11 bases not matched to a gene; V was cut back by 5 bases and J by 7 bases.

The rearrangement links TRBV19 to TRBJ1-3; D not resolved. Trimming took 7 bases from V and 0 from J, leaving 10 bases between them. Germline assignment: CDR1 LNHDA and CDR2 SQIVND (reference sequence). The CDR3 loop spans 14 amino acids. The CDR3 DNA reads TGTGCCAGTACTTTCCGCAGCTCTGGAAACACCATATATTTT. This codes for CASTFRSSGNTIYF.

This rearrangement joins TRBV2 to TRBJ2-7; D not resolved. Germline CDR1 SNHLY, CDR2 FYNNEI. V shed 5 bases and J shed 5 bases, with 7 bases lying between them. The CDR3 length is 11 residues. CDR3 sequence (DNA): TGTGCCAGCAGTTTAGAGGACGAGCAGTACTTC. It specifies CASSLEDEQYF.

This sequence joins TRBV30 and TRBJ1-4; unclear D gene. Germline CDR1 is GTSNPN and CDR2 is SVGIG (reference sequence). With 1 base removed from V and 7 bases from J, the gap between germline ends came to 10 bases. The CDR3 spans 13 residues. This CDR3 is CAWSGRFREKLFF. Written as DNA, the CDR3 is TGTGCCTGGAGTGGGAGGTTTCGTGAAAAACTGTTTTTT.

The chain carries TRBV19 and TRBJ1-2; D is possibly TRBD1 (6 bases). The germline gives CDR1 LNHDA, CDR2 SQIVND (reference sequence). CDR3 length: 14 amino acids. V was clipped by 3 bases and J by 6 bases, with 14 bases between them. The CDR3: CASSIRGGQDGYTF. DNA for the CDR3: TGTGCCAGTAGTATTCGGGGGGGGCAAGATGGCTACACCTTC.

The chain links TRBV20-1 to TRBJ1-3, with 7 positions matching TRBD1. Trimming took 3 bases from V and 3 from J; bases not matched to a gene: 8. Germline CDR1 is DFQATT and CDR2 is SNEGSKA (reference sequence). The length of the CDR3 is 15 residues. The CDR3 is CSASDPTGNGNTIYF. The CDR3, as DNA: TGCAGTGCTAGTGACCCGACAGGGAATGGAAACACCATATATTTT.

This clone was detected once. The chain is built from TRBV11-2 and TRBJ2-5; TRBD2 aligns across 8 bases. V gave up 4 bases and J gave up 2 bases; unmatched junction bases: 6. Germline V CDR1 and CDR2: SGHAT, FQNNGV. CDR3 length equals 15 residues. The CDR3 spells CASSWGEREQETQYF. The CDR3 DNA reads TGTGCCAGCAGCTGGGGGGAGCGGGAGCAAGAGACCCAGTACTTC. The entire variable domain, with the rest obtained from reference TRBV11-2 and TRBJ2-5, is as follows: EAGVAQSPRYKIIEKRQSVAFWCNPISGHATLYWYQQILGQGPKLLIQFQNNGVVDDSQLPKDRFSAERLKGVDSTLKIQPAKLEDSAVYLCASSWGEREQETQYFGPGTRLLVL.

The chain joins TRBV19 to TRBJ2-7, with 12 bases matching TRBD1. Trimming at V came to 6 bases and at J to 4 bases, leaving 10 bases not matched to a gene. CDR1 is LNHDA, CDR2 SQIVND, per germline (reference sequence). CDR3 length equals 16 residues. The CDR3 bases are TGTGCCAGTAGAGAAACCGGGACAGGGGGCCGGTACGAGCAGTACTTC. Amino acids: CASRETGTGGRYEQYF.